A single sample is the source of the 24 T cell receptor beta chains below, sequenced in a study of cytomegalovirus exposure and HLA in healthy donors. Repertoires were generated with immunoSEQ multiplex PCR, while TCRdb's copy carries only in-frame clones and drops some. The sample carries a few hundred thousand clones, approximately 80% recorded once. The sample taken for sequencing was PBMCs. These receptors were taken from a woman aged 30 to 39 in good health and CMV-seropositive.

This CDR3 is CASPSDYTYTEAFF. The CDR3 DNA reads TGTGCCTCCCCCAGCGACTACACCTACACTGAAGCTTTCTTT. This sequence joins TRBV6-1 and TRBJ1-1; D gene unclear. Germline V gene lookup returns CDR1 MNHNS and CDR2 SASEGT. The CDR3 is 14 residues long. Between the trimmed V and J ends, which lost 11 bases and 3 bases, there was a span of 19 bases.

This chain joins TRBV11-1 and TRBJ2-6, with D possibly being TRBD2 (5 bases). The germline V gene encodes CDR1 SGHAT and CDR2 FQDESV (reference sequence). This CDR3 is built from 15 residues. The V gene lost 3 bases and the J gene lost 1 base, with 7 bases spanning the gap. The CDR3 sequence is CASSFGDSGANVLTF. CDR3 coding DNA: TGTGCCAGCAGCTTCGGGGATTCTGGGGCCAACGTCCTGACTTTC.

The rearrangement uses TRBV6-1 and TRBJ1-1; D uncertain. The CDR3 contains 14 residues. The germline V gene encodes CDR1 MNHNS and CDR2 SASEGT. V was trimmed by 3 bases and J by 0 bases, leaving 8 bases between them. Here the CDR3 DNA reads TGTGCCAGCAGTGAGGGCAGCGTGAACACTGAAGCTTTCTTT. Residues: CASSEGSVNTEAFF.

This chain uses TRBV27 with TRBJ2-7, with 12 bases lining up with TRBD1. Germline CDR1 MNHEY, CDR2 SMNVEV (reference sequence). Trimming took 6 bases from V and 2 from J; bases not matched to a gene: 17. CDR3 length: 19 amino acids. The CDR3 loop is CASRFRGTGGNWGAYEQYF. The CDR3 DNA follows: TGTGCCAGCAGGTTCCGCGGGACAGGGGGCAACTGGGGGGCCTACGAGCAGTACTTC.

The rearrangement uses TRBV5-1 and TRBJ2-5; 7 bases fit TRBD2. Germline V CDR1 and CDR2: SGHRS, YFSETQ. The CDR3 is 17 residues long. V trimming: 4 bases; J trimming: 1 base; junction bases outside the gene matches: 13. The CDR3 loop is CASSPGTSGAFQETQYF. The CDR3 coding sequence is TGCGCCAGCAGCCCGGGCACAAGCGGGGCCTTCCAAGAGACCCAGTACTTC.

This chain connects TRBV12-5 to TRBJ1-5, with a weak D call TRBD1 (5 bases). The CDR3 runs 12 residues. V was trimmed by 6 bases and J by 2 bases, leaving 5 bases between them. Germline V gene lookup returns CDR1 LGHNT and CDR2 FRNRAP. DNA of the CDR3: TGTGCTAGTGGGACAGGCAATCAGCCCCAGCATTTT. This encodes CASGTGNQPQHF.

The chain employs TRBV7-9 and TRBJ2-7; 9 nucleotides agree with TRBD2. Germline V gene sequence: CDR1 SEHNR, CDR2 FQNEAQ (reference sequence). This CDR3 contains 19 residues. Trimming cost V 6 bases and J 0 bases; bases outside gene matches: 18. The CDR3 DNA reads as TGTGCCAGCAGTCCTTCCGCTAGCGGGATTCTGTTTTTCTCCTACGAGCAGTACTTC. Protein sequence: CASSPSASGILFFSYEQYF.

At least ten counts were recorded for this clone. The chain employs TRBV10-3 and TRBJ2-7; TRBD2 matches 12 bases. Trimming removed 7 bases from V and 4 bases from J; junction bases left unmatched: 8. The CDR3 has 15 amino acids. The germline V gene has CDR1 ENHRY and CDR2 SYGVKD. The CDR3 sequence: CAITHGTSGQYEQYF. In DNA form, the CDR3 reads TGTGCCATCACCCATGGGACTAGCGGGCAATACGAGCAGTACTTC.

The V and J genes are TRBV27 and TRBJ1-4; D possibly corresponds to TRBD1 (5 bases). Between the trimmed V and J ends, which lost 4 bases and 6 bases, there was a span of 15 bases. The CDR3 runs to 15 residues. Germline V gene data show CDR1 as MNHEY and CDR2 as SMNVEV (reference sequence). CDR3 loop: CASSSTKRGYEKLFF. Written as DNA, the CDR3 is TGTGCCAGCAGTTCCACTAAGAGGGGATATGAAAAACTGTTTTTT.

This sequence joins TRBV5-1 and TRBJ1-1; tentative D call: TRBD1 (5 bases). V was trimmed by 0 bases and J by 5 bases, leaving 17 bases between them. Germline CDR1 reads SGHRS; CDR2 reads YFSETQ. The CDR3 has 16 amino acids. The CDR3 DNA reads TGCGCCAGCAGCTTGGGTGGGACTTCCTGGGGAACTGAAGCTTTCTTT. Translating it yields CASSLGGTSWGTEAFF.

In its sample, this clone was seen once. A clone one base away is much larger, so this may be a read error. V usage is TRBV27 and J usage is TRBJ2-3; no clear D. Trimming pared 5 bases from V and 0 bases from J, leaving 6 bases between. The CDR3 is made up of 13 amino acids. Germline CDR1 is MNHEY and CDR2 is SMNVEV (reference sequence). This CDR3 reads CASSDTSTDTQYF. The DNA for the CDR3 is TGTGCCAGCAGTGACACTAGCACAGATACGCAGTATTTT.

This clone was observed many times. V is TRBV9 and J is TRBJ2-7; 7 bases are a match to TRBD2. V shed 4 bases and J 5 bases; nucleotides not matched to a gene: 6. The germline CDR1 and CDR2 sequences are SGDLS and YYNGEE. The length of the CDR3 is 13 residues. In nucleotides, the CDR3 is TGTGCCAGCAGCCGGGACTACCGCCACGAGCAGTACTTC. Residues: CASSRDYRHEQYF.

This clone was counted a single time. The V call is TRBV5-8, the J call TRBJ1-1, with a tentative D call TRBD1 (6 bases). Germline V gene sequence: CDR1 SGHTS, CDR2 YDEGEE. The CDR3 runs to 13 residues. The V end lost 7 bases, the J end lost 11 bases, and 21 bases lay between the germline ends. This CDR3 reads CASLFGGARMAFF. In DNA form, the CDR3 reads TGTGCCAGCCTTTTCGGGGGGGCCAGGATGGCTTTCTTT.

The V and J genes are TRBV7-2 and TRBJ1-2; TRBD1 is a possible D gene (5 bases). The CDR3 is 15 residues long. Deletions cut 5 bases from V and 8 bases from J, with 21 bases between. The germline V gene has CDR1 SGHTA and CDR2 FQGNSA. CDR3 nucleotide sequence: TGTGCCAGCAGCGCTCAGGGCCAGGTACCTGGGGGCTACACCTTC. This codes for CASSAQGQVPGGYTF.

The chain recombines TRBV27 with TRBJ1-1; 7 nucleotides match TRBD1. This CDR3 is built from 13 residues. V was clipped by 4 bases and J by 1 base; unmatched bases: 0. Looked up from germline, CDR1 is MNHEY and CDR2 is SMNVEV (reference sequence). Written as DNA, the CDR3 is TGTGCCAGCAGTTGGGACAGGAACACTGAAGCTTTCTTT. Translated, it gives CASSWDRNTEAFF.

The chain uses TRBV27 and TRBJ1-2; a possible D gene is TRBD1 (5 bases). Per germline, CDR1 MNHEY and CDR2 SMNVEV (reference sequence). Deletions cut 4 bases from V and 7 bases from J, with 16 bases between. CDR3 length: 14 residues. The DNA of the CDR3 is TGTGCCAGCAGTTGGGTTGGGCGGGGGGGTGGCTACACCTTC. Protein: CASSWVGRGGGYTF.

The rearrangement links TRBV13 to TRBJ2-7; D not certain. The germline gives CDR1 PRHDT, CDR2 FYEKMQ (reference sequence). The CDR3 covers 17 residues. The V gene lost 2 bases and the J gene lost 6 bases, with 23 bases spanning the gap. In nucleotides, the CDR3 is TGTGCCAGCAGCTTACCCTTCGACGGATTACTACGAGGCGAGCAGTACTTC. Amino acid sequence: CASSLPFDGLLRGEQYF.

J is TRBJ2-7 and V is TRBV9; 8 positions match TRBD1. In germline, CDR1 is SGDLS, CDR2 YYNGEE. V lost 0 bases, J lost 1 base, and 3 bases stayed unmatched. This CDR3 contains 15 residues. The CDR3 DNA is TGTGCCAGCAGCGTAGGGCAGGGGGCGTCCTACGAGCAGTACTTC. Its protein product is CASSVGQGASYEQYF.

The CDR3 DNA follows: TGTGCCACCAGCTCGACAGGGGGTTACGAGCAGTACTTC. It codes for CATSSTGGYEQYF. The gene calls are TRBV15 and TRBJ2-7, with 9 bases aligning to TRBD1. Germline CDR1 reads LNHNV; CDR2 reads YYDKDF (reference sequence). J lost 4 bases, V lost 5 bases, and 3 bases had no gene match. This CDR3 spans 13 amino acids.

This sequence joins TRBV5-1 and TRBJ2-1; 14 bases are a match to TRBD2. V lost 4 bases, J lost 8 bases, and 14 bases stayed unmatched. Germline loops: CDR1 SGHRS, CDR2 YFSETQ. This CDR3 contains 18 residues. The CDR3 here is CASSPNPLTSGRADEQFF. The CDR3 DNA reads as TGCGCCAGCAGCCCAAACCCCCTGACTAGCGGGAGGGCCGATGAGCAGTTCTTC.

The V gene is TRBV23-1, the J gene TRBJ2-3, with a weak D call TRBD1 (6 bases). TRBV23-1 is identified as an open reading frame with a role that is uncertain. The CDR3 contains 16 residues. Deletions cut 0 bases from V and 5 bases from J, with 15 bases between. CDR3 coding DNA: TGCGCCAGCAGTCAATCAGGGGGTAGGGTAGGAGATACGCAGTATTTT. Translating gives CASSQSGGRVGDTQYF.

This chain connects TRBV5-1 to TRBJ1-4; a weak D match, TRBD1 (6 bases). V lost 3 bases and J lost 8, with 11 bases in between. CDR1 SGHRS and CDR2 YFSETQ come from the germline V gene. This CDR3 is built from 13 residues. CDR3 nucleotides: TGCGCCAGCAGCTCCTCAGGGGACGAAAAACTGTTTTTT. Translating it yields CASSSSGDEKLFF. The full variable domain, with the rest looked up from reference TRBV5-1 and TRBJ1-4, is KAGVTQTPRYLIKTRGQQVTLSCSPISGHRSVSWYQQTPGQGLQFLFEYFSETQRNKGNFPGRFSGRQFSNSRSEMNVSTLELGDSALYLCASSSSGDEKLFFGSGTQLSVL.

This clone was detected only a few times. J is TRBJ1-4 and V is TRBV27, with D maybe TRBD1 (6 bases). V was clipped by 6 bases and J by 0 bases, with 14 bases between them. From germline, CDR1 is MNHEY and CDR2 SMNVEV (reference sequence). This CDR3 has 16 residues. CDR3 nucleotides: TGTGCCAGCAGATCCTTAGGGGGTTCAACTAATGAAAAACTGTTTTTT. This codes for CASRSLGGSTNEKLFF.

The chain is built from TRBV9 and TRBJ2-3, with 8 nucleotides matching TRBD2. V lost 4 bases, J lost 1 base, and 2 bases stayed unmatched. The CDR3 has 14 amino acids. CDR1 and CDR2 (germline): SGDLS, YYNGEE. In DNA, the CDR3 is TGTGCCAGCAGCTTCGGGGGGGGCACAGATACGCAGTATTTT. Translating gives CASSFGGGTDTQYF.